Listed below are T cell receptor beta chains from one sample, sequenced in a study of T cell responses to AZD1222 COVID-19 vaccine. Method: immunoSEQ multiplex PCR; TCRdb's copy keeps in-frame clones and lacks some. The sample gives roughly 140,000 clones, about 91% of which show up once; around 2.1% is in the top ten. The sequences come from peripheral blood, collected on day 0 of AZD1222 vaccination. The receptor source for this set is an adult in good health. CDR3s include the opening cysteine and the closing phenylalanine or tryptophan. A D gene is named only where the DNA matches it firmly.

v_call	d_call	cdr3_length	j_call	cdr3_aa
TRBV27	NA	14	TRBJ2-1	CASSLVGRYNEQFF
TRBV6-2/TRBV6-3	NA	12	TRBJ2-7	CASSTTTYEQYF
TRBV7-9	NA	11	TRBJ2-5	CASSFGETQYF
TRBV18	NA	15	TRBJ2-6	CASSPEHSGANVLTF
TRBV6-5	NA	13	TRBJ2-7	CASLGGSSYEQYF
TRBV28	TRBD1	18	TRBJ1-5	CASSSSGQGAWGTQPQHF
TRBV5-1	NA	13	TRBJ1-2	CASSLNRERGYTF
TRBV6-9	NA	12	TRBJ2-7	CASRLIGDEQYF
TRBV19	NA	16	TRBJ2-1	CASSPSMGVGVNEQFF
TRBV6-5	TRBD2	16	TRBJ2-7	CASSYRTAGYSYEQYF
TRBV6-6	NA	13	TRBJ1-1	CASSLSSSTEAFF
TRBV11-3	TRBD1	14	TRBJ2-2	CASSSRGQTGELFF
TRBV19	NA	14	TRBJ1-2	CASSTRQVIDGYTF
TRBV2	NA	13	TRBJ2-3	CASSEGVTDTQYF
TRBV21-1	NA	17	TRBJ1-2	CASSPRTHLLMNYGYTF
TRBV6-2/TRBV6-3	NA	15	TRBJ1-2	CASSYAARANYGYTF
TRBV13	NA	14	TRBJ1-1	CASSSRAGGTEAFF
TRBV19	NA	14	TRBJ1-6	CASNPPGVNSPLHF
TRBV10-3	TRBD2	14	TRBJ2-1	CAIQAGGPYNEQFF
TRBV15	TRBD1	18	TRBJ1-2	CATSRDRTPDREADGYTF
TRBV9	TRBD2	14	TRBJ2-3	CASSTSGRLDTQYF
TRBV5-5	TRBD2	18	TRBJ2-7	CASSLDQAASGRGLEQYF
TRBV6-2/TRBV6-3	NA	16	TRBJ2-7	CASSYSGLPSSYEQYF
TRBV7-9	TRBD2	17	TRBJ2-2	CASSLGGLAGVRGELFF
TRBV7-8	TRBD1	15	TRBJ1-4	CASSPTPGQGEKLFF
TRBV9	NA	15	TRBJ2-7	CASSVATGTTYEQYF
TRBV28	NA	14	TRBJ2-7	CASSPPVLSYEQYF
TRBV18	NA	14	TRBJ1-5	CASSLGSSNQPQHF
TRBV7-9	NA	14	TRBJ1-2	CASSLAGRHYGYTF
TRBV9	NA	13	TRBJ2-5	CASSPEYQETQYF
TRBV24-1	NA	16	TRBJ2-2	CATSDKGRENTGELFF
TRBV10-1	TRBD2	17	TRBJ2-7	CASSESFNLSGMYEQYF
TRBV9	TRBD2	15	TRBJ2-7	CASSVPGLVILEQYF
TRBV11-1	NA	13	TRBJ1-2	CASSRTLGGGYTF
TRBV3-1/TRBV3-2	NA	17	TRBJ2-1	CASSQDRAWEAYNEQFF
TRBV11-2	NA	15	TRBJ1-1	CASSLRTRMNTEAFF
TRBV28	NA	12	TRBJ1-5	CASLIGAQPQHF
TRBV9	NA	12	TRBJ2-7	CASSSDSYEQYF
TRBV18	NA	14	TRBJ2-5	CASSPGLGEETQYF
TRBV27	NA	15	TRBJ2-7	CASSRAGGPNYEQYF
TRBV7-9	TRBD2	16	TRBJ2-5	CASSSGTSGIQETQYF
TRBV6-6	NA	15	TRBJ1-5	CASSSGPRTNQPQHF
TRBV6-5	NA	12	TRBJ1-3	CASSSQGNTIYF
TRBV11-1	TRBD2	16	TRBJ2-7	CASSFASGSTSYEQYF
TRBV5-1	TRBD1	15	TRBJ1-6	CASSSETGQGSPLHF
TRBV12-3/TRBV12-4	NA	12	TRBJ2-7	CASSPSRGEQYF
TRBV5-3	NA	18	TRBJ1-1	CARSHMARGEQIWAEAFF
TRBV24-1	NA	13	TRBJ2-1	CATSEGGRPGQFF
TRBV7-9	TRBD1	13	TRBJ1-5	CASSLTGGQPQHF
TRBV7-9	NA	16	TRBJ1-1	CASSLEGLRGGTEAFF
TRBV27	NA	15	TRBJ2-6	CASKGFAPGANVLTF
TRBV5-6	NA	12	TRBJ1-6	CASSLDESALHF
TRBV6-1	TRBD1	15	TRBJ1-2	CASSEDPGGFYGYTF
TRBV12-3/TRBV12-4	NA	13	TRBJ1-3	CASSFSSGNTIYF
TRBV10-3	NA	12	TRBJ2-7	CAISPDSYEQYF
TRBV4-3	NA	13	TRBJ2-6	CASSQTVANVLTF
TRBV2	TRBD1	15	TRBJ1-2	CASRAGQTSFYGYTF
TRBV12-3/TRBV12-4	NA	13	TRBJ2-7	CASSLGTPNEQYF
TRBV18	TRBD1	13	TRBJ2-7	CASSQTGQYEQYF